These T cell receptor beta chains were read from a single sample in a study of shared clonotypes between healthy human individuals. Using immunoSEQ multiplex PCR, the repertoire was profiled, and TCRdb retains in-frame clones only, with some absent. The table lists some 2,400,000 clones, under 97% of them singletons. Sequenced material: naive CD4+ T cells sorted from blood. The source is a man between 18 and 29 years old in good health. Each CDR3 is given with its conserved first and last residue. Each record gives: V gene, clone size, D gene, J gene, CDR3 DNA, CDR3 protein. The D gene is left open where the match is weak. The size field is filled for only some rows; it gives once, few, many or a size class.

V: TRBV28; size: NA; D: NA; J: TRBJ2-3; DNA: TGTGCCAGCAGTTTAGCCACCCCTACGCAGTATTTT; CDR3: CASSLATPTQYF
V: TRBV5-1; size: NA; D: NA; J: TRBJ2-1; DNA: TGCGCCAGCAGCTTGGACTACTCCAATGAGCAGTTCTTC; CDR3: CASSLDYSNEQFF
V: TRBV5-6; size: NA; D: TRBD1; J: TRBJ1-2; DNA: TGTGCCAGCAGCTTGTTTACTCGGGACAGGCTCCTTGCACACTATGGCTACACCTTC; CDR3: CASSLFTRDRLLAHYGYTF
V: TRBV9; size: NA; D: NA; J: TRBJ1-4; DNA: TGTGCCAGCAGCGTTGGCGGGAGCCATAATGAAAAACTGTTTTTT; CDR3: CASSVGGSHNEKLFF
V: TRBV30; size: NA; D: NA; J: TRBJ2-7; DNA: TGTGCCTGGGCGAGAGGACTGTCCCAGTCCTACGAGCAGTACTTC; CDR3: CAWARGLSQSYEQYF
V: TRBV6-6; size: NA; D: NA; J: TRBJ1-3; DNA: TGTGCCAGCAGGCAGGGGTTAGAAGCGGGAAACACCATATATTTT; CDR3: CASRQGLEAGNTIYF
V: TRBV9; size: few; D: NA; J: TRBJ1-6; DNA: TGTGCCAGCAGCGTTTCAGGAAATAATTCACCCCTCCACTTT; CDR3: CASSVSGNNSPLHF
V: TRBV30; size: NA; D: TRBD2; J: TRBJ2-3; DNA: TGTGCCTGGAGTGTTTGGGGGGGAGGAGATACGCAGTATTTT; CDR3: CAWSVWGGGDTQYF
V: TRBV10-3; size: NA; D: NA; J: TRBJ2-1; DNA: TGTGCCATCAGTGAGCAGGGTGGTTACAATGAGCAGTTCTTC; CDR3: CAISEQGGYNEQFF
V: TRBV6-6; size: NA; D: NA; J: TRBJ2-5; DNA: TGTGCCAGCGCGACTCTAGCGAAGGGAGAGACCCAGTACTTC; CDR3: CASATLAKGETQYF
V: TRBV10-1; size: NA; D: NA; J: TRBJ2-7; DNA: TGCGCCAGCAGTGAGGGTATCTCCTACGAGCAGTACTTC; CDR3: CASSEGISYEQYF
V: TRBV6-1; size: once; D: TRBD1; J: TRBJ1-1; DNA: TGTGCCAGCAGTGAAGTCCGTCCCCTTACAGGGGGCACTGAAGCTTTCTTT; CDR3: CASSEVRPLTGGTEAFF
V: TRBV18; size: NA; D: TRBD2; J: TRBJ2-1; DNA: TGTGCCAGCTCATCGACTAGCGGGGTTCAAAATGAGCAGTTCTTC; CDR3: CASSSTSGVQNEQFF
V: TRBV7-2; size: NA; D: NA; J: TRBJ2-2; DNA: TGTGCCAGCAGCTTAGTAGATTCGAACACCGGGGAGCTGTTTTTT; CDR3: CASSLVDSNTGELFF
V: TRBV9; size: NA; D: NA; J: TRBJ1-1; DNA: TGTGCCAGCAGCGTAGATCAGGGTAGGGACACTGAAGCTTTCTTT; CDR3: CASSVDQGRDTEAFF
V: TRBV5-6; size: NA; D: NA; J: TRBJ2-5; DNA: TGTGCCAGCAGCCACCGGGGCCAAGACCAGTCCCAGTACTTC; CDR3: CASSHRGQDQSQYF
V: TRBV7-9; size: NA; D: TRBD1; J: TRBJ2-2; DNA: TGTGCCAGCAGTTTAAGGACAGGGAGCACCGGGGAGCTGTTTTTT; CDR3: CASSLRTGSTGELFF
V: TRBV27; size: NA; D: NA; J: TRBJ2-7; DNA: TGTGCCAGCAGAGCCCGCGAGTCCTACGAGCAGTACTTC; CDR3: CASRARESYEQYF
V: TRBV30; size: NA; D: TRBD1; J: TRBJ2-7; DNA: TGTGCCTGGAGTGTGGGGGCCGGGACAGGGGGCAAGAGGCAGTACTTC; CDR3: CAWSVGAGTGGKRQYF
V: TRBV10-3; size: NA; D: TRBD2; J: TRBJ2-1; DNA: TGTGCCATACGACAGGGACTAGCGGGAATAAAGGACAATGAGCAGTTCTTC; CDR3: CAIRQGLAGIKDNEQFF
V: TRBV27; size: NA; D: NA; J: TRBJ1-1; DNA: TGTGCCAGCAGTCGATTAAGGGGCACTGAAGCTTTCTTT; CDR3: CASSRLRGTEAFF
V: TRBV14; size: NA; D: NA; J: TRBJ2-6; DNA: TGTGCCAGCAGCCAAGACTATGCAGGGCTAATCTCTGGGGCCAACGTCCTGACTTTC; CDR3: CASSQDYAGLISGANVLTF
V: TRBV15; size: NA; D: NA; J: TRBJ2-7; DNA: TGTGCCACCAGCAGAGATCCCGGGCCCCAATTCGAGCAGTACTTC; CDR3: CATSRDPGPQFEQYF
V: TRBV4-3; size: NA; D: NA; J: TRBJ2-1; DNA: TGCGCCAGCAGCCAAGACTCGACCTCCTACAATGAGCAGTTCTTC; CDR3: CASSQDSTSYNEQFF
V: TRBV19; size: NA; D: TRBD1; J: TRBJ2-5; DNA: TGTGCCAGCGGGACAGGGAGGGAGACCCAGTACTTC; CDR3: CASGTGRETQYF
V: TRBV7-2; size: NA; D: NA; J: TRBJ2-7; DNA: TGTGCCAGCAGCTTCTCCACAGGAGAGTACGAGCAGTACTTC; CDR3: CASSFSTGEYEQYF
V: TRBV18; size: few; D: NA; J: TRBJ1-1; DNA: TGTGCCAGCTCACCGACAGCCAACACTGAAGCTTTCTTT; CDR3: CASSPTANTEAFF
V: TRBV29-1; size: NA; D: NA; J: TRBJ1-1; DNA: TGCAGCGTTGTCCTCGGCAGTCTCGCTTTCTTT; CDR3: CSVVLGSLAFF
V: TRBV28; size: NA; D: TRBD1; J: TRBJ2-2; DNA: TGTGCCAGCATTTCAAGGGGGCAAAACGCCGGGGAGCTGTTTTTT; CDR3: CASISRGQNAGELFF
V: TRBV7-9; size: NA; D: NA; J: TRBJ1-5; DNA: TGTGCCAGCAGCTTCTGGGGAGAAGAAGAGCCCCAGCATTTT; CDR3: CASSFWGEEEPQHF
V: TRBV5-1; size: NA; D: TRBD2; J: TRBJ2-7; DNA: TGCGCCAGCAGCTGGACTAGCGGCCTCATCCTCGAGCAGTACTTC; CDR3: CASSWTSGLILEQYF
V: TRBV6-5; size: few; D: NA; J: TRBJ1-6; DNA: TGTGCCAGCAGTTACTCGAACGCAGGGGCAAATTCACCCCTCCACTTT; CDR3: CASSYSNAGANSPLHF
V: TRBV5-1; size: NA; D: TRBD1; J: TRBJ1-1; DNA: TGCGCCAGCACCCGACAGGGGGGGAGCCCTGAAGCTTTCTTT; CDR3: CASTRQGGSPEAFF
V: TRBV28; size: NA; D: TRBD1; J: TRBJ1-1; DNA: TGTGCCAGCAGTCGCTCGGACAGGGGTAACACTGAAGCTTTCTTT; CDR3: CASSRSDRGNTEAFF
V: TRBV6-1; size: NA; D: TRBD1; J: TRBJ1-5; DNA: TGTGCCAGCAGTGAGTTTACAGGGGGTCAGCCCCAGCATTTT; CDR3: CASSEFTGGQPQHF
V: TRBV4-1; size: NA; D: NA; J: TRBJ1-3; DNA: TGCGCCAGCAGTTTGCTAAGCTCTGGAAACACCATATATTTT; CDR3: CASSLLSSGNTIYF
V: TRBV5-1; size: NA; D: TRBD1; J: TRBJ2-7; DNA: TGCGCCAGCAGCTCGTCGACAGGGGTGCCCTACGAGCAGTACTTC; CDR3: CASSSSTGVPYEQYF
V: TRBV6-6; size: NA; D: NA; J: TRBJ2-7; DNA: TGTGCCAGCAGTTATCGAAGTGGGGCGGACTACGAGCAGTACTTC; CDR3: CASSYRSGADYEQYF
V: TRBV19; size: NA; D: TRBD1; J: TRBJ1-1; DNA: TGTGCCAGTACCCGACAGGGGGCGGGTGAGGCTTTCTTT; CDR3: CASTRQGAGEAFF
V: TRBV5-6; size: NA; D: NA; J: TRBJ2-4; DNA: TGTGCCAGCAGCTTCAAGGAGCTAGCCAAAAACATTCAGTACTTC; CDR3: CASSFKELAKNIQYF
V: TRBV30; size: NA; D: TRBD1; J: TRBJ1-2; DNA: TGTGCCTATGGACAGGGTCTTGGCTATGGCTACACCTTC; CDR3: CAYGQGLGYGYTF
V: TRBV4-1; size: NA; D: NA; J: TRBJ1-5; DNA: TGCGCCAGCAGCCAAGGCCGTTCCCTCAATCAGCCCCAGCATTTT; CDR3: CASSQGRSLNQPQHF
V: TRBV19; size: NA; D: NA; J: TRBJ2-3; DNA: TGTGCCAGTAGTATCCAACTAGCAGGCACAGATACGCAGTATTTT; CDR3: CASSIQLAGTDTQYF
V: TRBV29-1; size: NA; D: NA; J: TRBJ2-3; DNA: TGCAGCGTTGTGAACAGGTTCTCAGATACGCAGTATTTT; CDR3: CSVVNRFSDTQYF
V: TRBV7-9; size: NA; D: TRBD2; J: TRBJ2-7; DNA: TGTGCCAGCAGCTCATCCGGGACTAGTTACGAGCAGTACTTC; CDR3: CASSSSGTSYEQYF
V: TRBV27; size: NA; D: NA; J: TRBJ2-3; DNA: TGTGCCAGCAGTTACCTAGCTAGCATAGATACGCAGTATTTT; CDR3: CASSYLASIDTQYF
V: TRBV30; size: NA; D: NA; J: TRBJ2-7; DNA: TGTGCCTGGAGTTCGGTAACCTACGAGCAGTACTTC; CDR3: CAWSSVTYEQYF
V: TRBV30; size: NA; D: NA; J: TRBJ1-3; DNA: TGTGCCTGGAGTCCCCGCTCCCTAGGCAGCCCTCTGGGAAACACCATATATTTT; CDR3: CAWSPRSLGSPLGNTIYF
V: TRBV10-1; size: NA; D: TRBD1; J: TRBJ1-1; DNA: TGCGCCAGCAGTGAGGATCGGACAGGTCAGAACACTGAAGCTTTCTTT; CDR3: CASSEDRTGQNTEAFF